A single sample is the source of the 4 T cell receptor beta chains below, sequenced in a study of CD8 T cells in Susac syndrome. An amount of RNA that ranged from roughly 0.5 to 1 ug was reverse transcribed with random hexamers. TCRdb analysed the immunoSEQ multiplex PCR reads with MiXCR anew, one entry per CDR3 protein. The repertoire holds roughly 400,000 distinct CDR3 sequences, approximately 85% seen once, with under 0.15% in the top ten. Sequencing used CD8+ T cells from PBMCs. Source of these receptors: a human donor with multiple sclerosis.

J is TRBJ2-7 and V is TRBV10-3; D is ambiguous. V was trimmed by 0 bases and J by 1 base, leaving 13 bases between them. The CDR3 is 16 amino acids. Germline V gene data show CDR1 as ENHRY and CDR2 as SYGVKD. Here the CDR3 reads CAISESRNLISYEQYF. DNA of the CDR3: TGTGCCATCAGTGAGTCGCGGAACCTAATATCCTACGAGCAGTACTTC.

The chain couples TRBV29-1 to TRBJ1-2; D ambiguous. The CDR3 has 12 residues. The V and J ends lost 0 bases and 1 base respectively, with 3 bases between them. The germline gives CDR1 SQVTM, CDR2 ANQGSEA. The CDR3 DNA reads TGCAGCGTTGAAGAGGTTAACTATGGCTACACCTTC. Translation: CSVEEVNYGYTF.

The J gene is TRBJ2-1, the V gene TRBV19; 8 nucleotides line up with TRBD1. Per the germline V gene, CDR1 is LNHDA and CDR2 is SQIVND (reference sequence). The V gene end was trimmed by 7 bases and the J gene end by 7 bases; junction bases not matched to a gene: 9. The CDR3 has 14 residues. CDR3 DNA sequence: TGTGCCAGTACCCAGGGGGCGCTTGATAATGAGCAGTTCTTC. Residues: CASTQGALDNEQFF.

V usage is TRBV5-1 and J usage is TRBJ1-1; 8 bases map to TRBD1. This CDR3 is 17 amino acids long. Germline V gene data show CDR1 as SGHRS and CDR2 as YFSETQ. The junction had 7 bases not matched to a gene; V was cut back by 0 bases and J by 0 bases. This CDR3 reads CASSLGATGGMNTEAFF. The DNA of the CDR3 is TGCGCCAGCAGCTTGGGGGCAACAGGGGGAATGAACACTGAAGCTTTCTTT.